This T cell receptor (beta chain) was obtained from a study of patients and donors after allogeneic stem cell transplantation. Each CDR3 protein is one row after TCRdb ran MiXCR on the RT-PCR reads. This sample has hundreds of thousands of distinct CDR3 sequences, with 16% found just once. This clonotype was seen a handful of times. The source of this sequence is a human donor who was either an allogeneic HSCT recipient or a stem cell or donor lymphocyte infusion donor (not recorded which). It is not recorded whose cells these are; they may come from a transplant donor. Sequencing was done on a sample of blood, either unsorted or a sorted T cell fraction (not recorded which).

This CDR3 reads CASSSPDRASYEQYF. As DNA, the CDR3 is TGCGCCAGCAGCAGCCCCGACAGGGCCTCCTACGAGCAGTACTTC. The chain is built from TRBV5-1 and TRBJ2-7; 7 bases line up with TRBD1. J was trimmed by 0 bases and V by 4 bases; bases with no gene match: 7. This CDR3 is 15 amino acids long. Germline CDR1 is SGHRS and CDR2 is YFSETQ.